The clone carrying this T cell receptor (beta chain) was seen only a few times. The antigen remains unidentified. V was pared by 5 bases and J by 3 bases, with 19 bases between. Per germline, CDR1 SGHTA and CDR2 FQGNSA. The length of the CDR3 is 16 residues. This sample is drawn from a study of spatial heterogeneity in lung cancer. Study outcomes and limitations: Mutation tallies in tumors tracked expanded intratumoral alpha and beta TCR counts. Tracking of ubiquitous and regional nonsynonymous mutations by counts of ubiquitous and regional expanded TCRs, respectively, was seen.

Via MiXCR, TCRdb re-called the 5' RACE reads, giving one row per CDR3 protein. Among about 100,000 distinct CDR3 sequences listed, 4.4% were seen once. The time point denotes: sample taken at primary tumor resection. Samples came from some 73 TRACERx patients with untreated early-stage lung cancer. The sequenced material consisted of unsorted whole RNA from tumor, nontumor lung or frozen PBMC. The TCR was taken from a male donor with early-stage non-small cell lung cancer. The chain couples TRBV7-2 to TRBJ1-1; tentative D call: TRBD1 (6 bases). This sample comprised lung tumor tissue, obtained at surgery. In DNA, the CDR3 is TGTGCCAGCAGCATACAATCTGGGACACGCGACACTGAAGCTTTCTTT. Translating gives CASSIQSGTRDTEAFF.